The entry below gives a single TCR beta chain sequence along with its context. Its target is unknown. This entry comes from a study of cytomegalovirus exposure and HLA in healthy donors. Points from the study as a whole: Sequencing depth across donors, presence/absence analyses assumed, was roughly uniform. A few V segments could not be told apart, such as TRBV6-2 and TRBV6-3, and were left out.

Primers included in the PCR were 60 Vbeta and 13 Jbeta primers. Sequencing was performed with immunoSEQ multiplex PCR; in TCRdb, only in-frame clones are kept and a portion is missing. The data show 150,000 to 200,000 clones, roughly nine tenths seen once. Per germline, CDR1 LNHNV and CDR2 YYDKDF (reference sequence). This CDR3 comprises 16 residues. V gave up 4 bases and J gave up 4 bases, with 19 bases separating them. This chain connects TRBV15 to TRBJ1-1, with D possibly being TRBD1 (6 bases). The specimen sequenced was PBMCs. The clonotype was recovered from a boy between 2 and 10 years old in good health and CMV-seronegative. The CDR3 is CATSILRQVQGTEAFF. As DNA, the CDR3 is TGTGCCACCAGCATTCTCAGACAGGTCCAAGGCACTGAAGCTTTCTTT.